Described below is a single T cell receptor beta chain sequence and its context. It has no known antigen specificity. Base qualities are missing; no much larger clone stands one base away. The library was made by the immunoSEQ multiplex PCR assay. TCRdb re-hosts the immuneACCESS table, in-frame sequences only. Its copies lack some clones; in the studies checked, an unresolved V gene accounts for under half of them, and the cause for the rest is not known. The sample yields approximately 90,000 clones; roughly nine tenths were counted once. The ten largest clones take up roughly 2.5% of the sample. The data were obtained in a study of T cell changes during pregnancy in multiple sclerosis (dated by TCRdb to the late 2010s). With respect to the entire study: The study examined how the T cell repertoire changed over the course of pregnancy in women with multiple sclerosis.

The CDR1 and CDR2 encoded by the germline V gene (reference sequence) are MNHEY and SMNVEV. The V end gives up 5 bases and the J end 5 bases, leaving 4 bases in the junction not matched to a gene. The CDR3 goes from the cysteine to the phenylalanine over 13 residues. Of all the DNA, just the CDR3 is kept, 39 bases in frame from base 1. The rearrangement joined TRBV27 to TRBJ2-5; TRBD1 aligns with 8 central bases. This TCR came from a female donor with multiple sclerosis, enrolled in a pregnancy study. The material sequenced was peripheral blood, taken in the first trimester of pregnancy. The sequence in DNA is TGTGCCAGCAGTCCGGACAGGGTGGAGACCCAGTACTTC. Its amino acids are CASSPDRVETQYF.